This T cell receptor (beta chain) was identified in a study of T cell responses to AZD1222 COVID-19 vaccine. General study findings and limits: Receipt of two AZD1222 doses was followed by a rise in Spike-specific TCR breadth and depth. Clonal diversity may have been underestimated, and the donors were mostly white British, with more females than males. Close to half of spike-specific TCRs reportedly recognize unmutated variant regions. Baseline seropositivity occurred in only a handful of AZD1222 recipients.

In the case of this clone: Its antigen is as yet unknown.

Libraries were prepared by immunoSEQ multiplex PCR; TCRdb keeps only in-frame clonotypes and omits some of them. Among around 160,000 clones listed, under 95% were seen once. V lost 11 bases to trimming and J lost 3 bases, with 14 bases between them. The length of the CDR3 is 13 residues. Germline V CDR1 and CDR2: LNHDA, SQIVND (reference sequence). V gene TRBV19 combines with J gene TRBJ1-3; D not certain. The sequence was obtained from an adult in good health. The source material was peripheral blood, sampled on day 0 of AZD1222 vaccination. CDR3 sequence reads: CALRRGYGNTIYF. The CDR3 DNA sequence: TGTGCCCTTAGACGAGGATATGGAAACACCATATATTTT.